This entry is about one T cell receptor (beta chain). Its antigen is unknown. Random hexamers were used to reverse transcribe an amount of roughly 0.45 to 1 ug RNA. Using its own MiXCR run on the immunoSEQ multiplex PCR reads, TCRdb lists one record per CDR3 protein. The data hold 200,000 or so distinct CDR3 sequences, with 95% observed a single time. The T cells that were sequenced for TCR beta were CD8+ and CD4+ cells from blood. FACS enriched CD8+ TEMRA cells, while bulk CD8+ and CD4+ were negatively isolated. From germline, CDR1 is PRHDT and CDR2 FYEKMQ (reference sequence). V trimming: 5 bases; J trimming: 6 bases; junction bases outside the gene matches: 8. The CDR3 consists of 14 residues. These data originate in a study of CD8 T cells in Susac syndrome. Overall study results and limits: Susac CD8+ clonal expansion peaked in TEMRA cells and active patients. Only a relatively small number of individuals were included in the TCR sequencing and HLA analysis.

The TCR originated in a human donor with Susac syndrome. The chain employs TRBV13 and TRBJ1-2; 8 bases line up with TRBD1. Sequenced material: CD8+ T cells from PBMCs. CDR3 in amino acids: CASSTGQGYDGYTF. In DNA form, the CDR3 reads TGTGCCAGCAGCACCGGACAGGGCTACGATGGCTACACCTTC.